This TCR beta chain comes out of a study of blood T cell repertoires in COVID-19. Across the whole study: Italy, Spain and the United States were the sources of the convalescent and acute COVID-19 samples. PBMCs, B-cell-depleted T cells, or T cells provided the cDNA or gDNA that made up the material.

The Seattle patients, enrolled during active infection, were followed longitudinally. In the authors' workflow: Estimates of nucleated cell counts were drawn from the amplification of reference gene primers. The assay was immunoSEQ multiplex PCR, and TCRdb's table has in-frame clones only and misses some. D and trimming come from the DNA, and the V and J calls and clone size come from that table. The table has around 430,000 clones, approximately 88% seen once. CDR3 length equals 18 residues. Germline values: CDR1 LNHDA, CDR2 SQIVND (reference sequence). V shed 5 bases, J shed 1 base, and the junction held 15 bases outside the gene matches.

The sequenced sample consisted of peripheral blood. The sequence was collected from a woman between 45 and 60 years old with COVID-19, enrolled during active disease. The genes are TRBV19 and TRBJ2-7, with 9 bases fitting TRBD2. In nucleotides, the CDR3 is TGTGCCAGTAGTCCCCCTTACGGAGCGGGGGGCAGGTCCTACGAGCAGTACTTC. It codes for CASSPPYGAGGRSYEQYF.